This is a list of T cell receptor beta chains from one sample in a study of cytomegalovirus exposure and HLA in healthy donors. Repertoires were generated with immunoSEQ multiplex PCR, while TCRdb's copy carries only in-frame clones and drops some. In the table there are approximately 200,000 clones, 82% of which are singletons. What was sequenced was PBMCs. Receptors originate from a woman between 45 and 60 years old in good health and CMV-seropositive. The CDR3 runs from the conserved cysteine through the conserved F or W. D genes are given only for firm matches. Clone size is shown for a subset of rows, as once, few, many or a class of expanded clone.

>TRBD1|TRBV6-5|TRBJ2-7|-|15
TGTGCCAGCAGTCGTGGGACAGATACTTTCTACGAGCAGTACTTC
CASSRGTDTFYEQYF
>-|TRBV6-1|TRBJ2-3|-|17
TGTGCCAGCAGTGAGACAGAGTACACATTCAGCACAGATACGCAGTATTTT
CASSETEYTFSTDTQYF
>TRBD2|TRBV7-6|TRBJ2-1|-|15
TGTGCCAGCAGCTTAGTCATGGGACTAGCCAATGAGCAGTTCTTC
CASSLVMGLANEQFF
>TRBD1|TRBV2|TRBJ2-7|-|14
TGTGCCAGCAGGGGGGCTCAGGGGGTGGACGAGCAGTACTTC
CASRGAQGVDEQYF
>TRBD1|TRBV28|TRBJ2-7|-|13
TGTGCCAGCAGTTTGACAGGGGCGGGGGAGCAGTACTTC
CASSLTGAGEQYF
>-|TRBV2|TRBJ1-4|-|13
TGTGCCAGTACGACAGGACGGGGGGGAAAACTGTTTTTT
CASTTGRGGKLFF
>TRBD2|TRBV14|TRBJ2-1|few|18
TGTGCCAGCAGCCAGGACCCGGGACTAGCGGGAGTATACAATGAGCAGTTCTTC
CASSQDPGLAGVYNEQFF
>TRBD2|TRBV19|TRBJ2-5|-|15
TGTGCCAGTAGGGGGAGAAGCGGGGGGAGTCCGACCCAGTACTTC
CASRGRSGGSPTQYF
>TRBD1|TRBV2|TRBJ1-1|-|14
TGTGCCAGCAGGGCCCGGGACAGTAGCACTGAAGCTTTCTTT
CASRARDSSTEAFF
>TRBD2|TRBV6-1|TRBJ2-7|-|13
TGTGCCAGCAAAGTCGGGAGGTCCTCCGAGCAGTACTTC
CASKVGRSSEQYF
>TRBD2|TRBV6-6|TRBJ2-5|-|13
TGTGCCAGCAGTTACGGGGAGGGCGGGACCCAGTACTTC
CASSYGEGGTQYF
>-|TRBV4-1|TRBJ2-6|-|17
TGCGCCAGCAGCCAAGTGGCAGGCTGGGCTGGGGCCAACGTCCTGACTTTC
CASSQVAGWAGANVLTF
>-|TRBV2|TRBJ2-5|-|12
TGTGCCAGCAGTGAAAGCGGCGAGACCCAGTACTTC
CASSESGETQYF
>-|TRBV5-1|TRBJ1-1|-|13
TGCGCCAGCAGCTGGCAAGAGGACACTGAAGCTTTCTTT
CASSWQEDTEAFF
>-|TRBV7-9|TRBJ1-3|once|19
TGTGCCAGCAGCCACCACAAGCGGTCTACGGAGCCTCGGGGTGACACCATATATTTT
CASSHHKRSTEPRGDTIYF
>-|TRBV20-1|TRBJ1-2|-|11
TGCAGTGCTATAGAGCCCGGGGGCTACACCTTC
CSAIEPGGYTF
>TRBD2|TRBV29-1|TRBJ2-5|-|12
TGCAGCGTTTCAAGCGGGGAAGAGACCCAGTACTTC
CSVSSGEETQYF
>-|TRBV18|TRBJ1-2|-|13
TGTGCCAGCTCACAATTACAGGTAGATGGCTACACCTTC
CASSQLQVDGYTF
>TRBD2|TRBV5-1|TRBJ2-3|-|16
TGCGCCAGCAGCTTACTAGCGGGGGTTCGCACAGATACGCAGTATTTT
CASSLLAGVRTDTQYF
>TRBD1|TRBV5-1|TRBJ2-7|-|14
TGCGCCAGCAGCCCGGGACAGGGGGGGAACGAGCAGTACTTC
CASSPGQGGNEQYF
>TRBD2|TRBV18|TRBJ2-1|-|22
TGTGCCAGCTCACCCCCCGCATTTAGCGGGGGGAGAACAAAGAGCTCCTACAATGAGCAGTTCTTC
CASSPPAFSGGRTKSSYNEQFF
>TRBD1|TRBV6-1|TRBJ1-2|few|12
TGTGCCAGCAAACAGGGGAACTATGGCTACACCTTC
CASKQGNYGYTF
>-|TRBV6-5|TRBJ1-3|once|14
TGTGCCAGCAGTCCAGGGTCTTCTGGAAACACCATATATTTT
CASSPGSSGNTIYF
>TRBD2|TRBV27|TRBJ2-7|-|16
TGTGCCAGCAGTCCTCGGACTAGCGGGAGACCCCACGAGCAGTACTTC
CASSPRTSGRPHEQYF
>-|TRBV11-3|TRBJ2-2|-|15
TGTGCCAGCAGCTCCCGGGGGAGGGGGACCGGGGAGCTGTTTTTT
CASSSRGRGTGELFF
>TRBD1|TRBV6-1|TRBJ1-5|-|19
TGTGCCAGCAGTGAAACCTTTTCCAGGGGGAAAAGAAGCAATCAGCCCCAGCATTTT
CASSETFSRGKRSNQPQHF
>-|TRBV18|TRBJ1-1|-|15
TGTGCCAGCTCACTTGATCTAGCGAGGAACACTGAAGCTTTCTTT
CASSLDLARNTEAFF
>TRBD1|TRBV6-5|TRBJ1-1|-|15
TGTGCCAGCAGAAGCGGGGGACAGCTGAACACTGAAGCTTTCTTT
CASRSGGQLNTEAFF
>TRBD1|TRBV7-2|TRBJ1-5|few|14
TGTGCCAGCAGCGGGGACAGGGAGGGTCAGCCCCAGCATTTT
CASSGDREGQPQHF